This TCR beta chain was recorded in a study of blood T cell repertoires in COVID-19. Study in general: Italy, Spain and the United States were the sources of the convalescent and acute COVID-19 samples. PBMCs, B-cell-depleted T cells, or T cells were the source of the cDNA or gDNA that made up the material.

In the original processing: Quantification of nucleated cells was approximated via reference gene primer amplification. TCRdb's table, derived via immunoSEQ multiplex PCR, lists solely in-frame clones and lacks some. V and J calls and clone size come straight from that table; D and trimming were deduced from the DNA. The sample carries about 170,000 clones, about 83% recorded once. Trimming pared 6 bases from V and 6 bases from J, leaving 15 bases between. Germline V gives CDR1 MNHEY, CDR2 SVGAGI. The CDR3 has 14 residues. While infection was still active, Seattle patients were enrolled and then followed longitudinally.

The receptor was derived from an elderly woman with COVID-19, enrolled during active disease. Sequencing used peripheral blood. The chain couples TRBV6-5 to TRBJ1-5; tentative D call: TRBD1 (6 bases). DNA for the CDR3: TGTGCCAGCAGCAGAGGGGGAGCATCTCAGCCCCAGCATTTT. It yields the protein CASSRGGASQPQHF.